Below, 8 T cell receptor beta chains from the same sample are listed, as sequenced in a study of T cells in localized non-small cell lung cancer. Profiled with immunoSEQ multiplex PCR; TCRdb holds only in-frame clones, not every one. The profile shows 25,000 to 35,000 clones, 92% of them singletons. This sample comprised peripheral blood, obtained before any cancer treatment. The receptors come from a female donor over 55 with stage I lung adenocarcinoma.

The chain is built from TRBV5-4 and TRBJ1-3; 11 bases are a match to TRBD1. The CDR3 totals 18 residues. V lost 2 bases, J lost 0 bases, and 7 bases stayed unmatched. Germline loops: CDR1 SGHNT, CDR2 YYREEE (reference sequence). The CDR3 nucleotides are TGTGCCAGCAGCTTAGGACAGGGGGCCGGTATCTCTGGAAACACCATATATTTT. Translation: CASSLGQGAGISGNTIYF.

This chain uses TRBV30 with TRBJ1-2; D is undetermined. The CDR3 covers 14 residues. V lost 0 bases to trimming and J lost 4 bases, with 12 bases between them. Germline V gene data show CDR1 as GTSNPN and CDR2 as SVGIG (reference sequence). The CDR3 DNA reads as TGTGCCTGGAGTGTACGCAAAAGTTTCTATGGCTACACCTTC. This codes for CAWSVRKSFYGYTF.

V is TRBV18 and J is TRBJ1-1, with 7 bases aligning to TRBD1. The V gene's germline CDR1 is KGHSH and CDR2 LQKENI. The junction had 7 bases not matched to a gene; V was cut back by 3 bases and J by 0 bases. The CDR3 contains 16 residues. CDR3 in amino acids: CASSPVGTALNTEAFF. CDR3 nucleotide sequence: TGTGCCAGCTCACCCGTAGGGACAGCCCTGAACACTGAAGCTTTCTTT.

The rearrangement uses TRBV7-2 and TRBJ2-2; possible D gene TRBD1, 6 bases. Germline CDR1 SGHTA, CDR2 FQGNSA. This CDR3 is built from 15 residues. The V end was cut by 5 bases, the J end by 0 bases, with 10 bases between. The CDR3 DNA is TGTGCCAGCAGCAACCGGGACACGAACACCGGGGAGCTGTTTTTT. It yields the protein CASSNRDTNTGELFF. Full variable domain (remainder filled in from reference TRBV7-2 and TRBJ2-2): GAGVSQSPSNKVTEKGKDVELRCDPISGHTALYWYRQSLGQGLEFLIYFQGNSAPDKSGLPSDRFSAERTGGSVSTLTIQRTQQEDSAVYLCASSNRDTNTGELFFGEGSRLTVL.

The genes are TRBV9 and TRBJ2-3; tentative D call: TRBD2 (6 bases). V was clipped by 0 bases and J by 2 bases, with 13 bases between them. The CDR3 runs to 16 residues. Germline V gene sequence: CDR1 SGDLS, CDR2 YYNGEE. The CDR3 protein is CASSVGVAEITDTQYF. The CDR3, as DNA: TGTGCCAGCAGCGTAGGGGTAGCGGAGATCACAGATACGCAGTATTTT.

V gene TRBV19 combines with J gene TRBJ1-3; a weak D match, TRBD1 (6 bases). The CDR3 consists of 16 residues. Trimming stripped 5 bases from V and 0 bases from J, with 14 bases between. Germline V CDR1 and CDR2: LNHDA, SQIVND (reference sequence). The CDR3 loop is CASSARQVFSGNTIYF. CDR3 DNA sequence: TGTGCCAGTAGTGCACGACAGGTCTTCTCTGGAAACACCATATATTTT.

This rearrangement joins TRBV27 to TRBJ2-5; a possible D gene is TRBD1 (5 bases). Near its end, the DNA agrees better with TRBJ2-7, so the J call may be wrong. CDR3 length equals 14 residues. The germline gives CDR1 MNHEY, CDR2 SMNVEV (reference sequence). As DNA, the CDR3 is TGTGCCAGCAGTCTTTCGGACACCACCTACGAGCAGTACTTC. This translates into CASSLSDTTYEQYF.

This chain links TRBV30 with TRBJ2-7; TRBD2 aligns across 7 bases. CDR3 length: 17 residues. The V gene end was trimmed by 0 bases and the J gene end by 0 bases; junction bases not matched to a gene: 11. The germline V gene encodes CDR1 GTSNPN and CDR2 SVGIG (reference sequence). The CDR3: CAWSVTLLAFSSYEQYF. DNA of the CDR3: TGTGCCTGGAGTGTAACCCTACTAGCGTTTAGCTCCTACGAGCAGTACTTC.